The sequence of this T cell receptor (beta chain) was determined in a study of blood T cells in healthy people across ages. It was with a sample-barcoded 5' primer and a J-beta primer mix that a second PCR of about 6 to 12 cycles was run. Each cDNA was tagged by a template-switch adaptor containing 12 random nucleotides. MiXCR, applied by TCRdb to the 5' RACE reads, yields one record per CDR3 protein. The table shows fewer than 2,000,000 distinct CDR3 sequences, with roughly 43% occurring only once. Staff drew roughly 10 milliliters of peripheral blood from each donor. This clonotype was seen a handful of times. CDR1 is LNHDA, CDR2 SQIVND, per germline (reference sequence). Trimming removed 6 bases from V and 5 bases from J, with 16 bases in between. This CDR3 has 14 amino acids.

The rearrangement links TRBV19 to TRBJ1-1; TRBD1 is a possible D gene (6 bases). What was sequenced was blood. The receptor comes from a human donor in good health. DNA for the CDR3: TGTGCCAGTAGAGTTCCTACAGGGTCTACTGAAGCTTTCTTT. Protein product: CASRVPTGSTEAFF.